Presented here are 16 T cell receptor beta chains from one specimen sequenced in a study of blood T cell repertoires in COVID-19. Data came from immunoSEQ multiplex PCR; TCRdb stores just in-frame clones and leaves some out. The data contain more than 25,000 clones, roughly 90% of them seen just once; the ten biggest clones take up about 3.4%. Sequencing was carried out using peripheral blood. Receptor source: a human donor in a cohort sampled during active COVID-19.

The chain has TRBV5-6 and TRBJ2-7; D gene unclear. The CDR3 has 12 amino acids. Germline CDR1 SGHDT, CDR2 YYEEEE. The V and J ends lost 0 bases and 9 bases respectively, with 10 bases between them. CDR3 residues: CASSLGPLGQYF. CDR3 DNA: TGTGCCAGCAGCTTGGGCCCGCTCGGGCAGTACTTC.

This chain joins TRBV6-5 and TRBJ2-3; tentative D call: TRBD1 (5 bases). Germline CDR1 MNHEY, CDR2 SVGAGI. The CDR3 runs to 13 residues. Trimming removed 6 bases at V and 0 bases at J, with 7 bases between. The CDR3 bases are TGTGCCAGCAGCAGGGCTAGCACAGATACGCAGTATTTT. It is translated as CASSRASTDTQYF.

The chain couples TRBV2 to TRBJ2-7; no definite D call. From germline, CDR1 is SNHLY and CDR2 FYNNEI. The germline V and J ends were trimmed by 2 bases and 2 bases, with 13 bases remaining between them. This CDR3 has 15 amino acids. Here the CDR3 reads CASSEQPDTAYEQYF. The CDR3 region has the DNA TGTGCCAGCAGTGAACAACCAGACACGGCCTACGAGCAGTACTTC.

The chain has TRBV4-2 and TRBJ2-5, with TRBD2 identical over 7 bases. Germline loops: CDR1 LGHNA, CDR2 YNFKEQ. V lost 3 bases to trimming and J lost 4 bases; unmatched junction nucleotides: 5. The CDR3 totals 14 residues. CDR3 bases: TGTGCCAGCAGCCAGCGGTGGGGGGGAGAGACCCAGTACTTC. Amino acid sequence: CASSQRWGGETQYF.

V and J are TRBV6-6 and TRBJ2-3, with D tentatively TRBD2 (7 bases). V lost 10 bases and J 0 bases, leaving 17 bases between the germline ends. This CDR3 comprises 15 residues. Per germline, CDR1 MNHNY and CDR2 SVGAGI (reference sequence). The DNA for the CDR3 is TGTGCCACGTCCCGGGGGGCGCCCAGCACAGATACGCAGTATTTT. It encodes CATSRGAPSTDTQYF.

The V and J genes are TRBV18 and TRBJ2-7; 9 bases match TRBD2. The V segment lost 8 bases and the J segment 5 bases; nucleotides outside the gene matches: 10. Germline lookup yields CDR1 KGHSH and CDR2 LQKENI. The CDR3 runs to 14 residues. Here the CDR3 reads CASRGGGGRDEQYF. The CDR3 region has the DNA TGTGCCAGCCGCGGCGGGGGGGGCCGCGACGAGCAGTACTTC.

The table lists this clone with a count of one. The chain carries TRBV7-2 and TRBJ1-1, with D perhaps matching TRBD1 (5 bases). The CDR3 runs 16 residues. CDR1 is SGHTA and CDR2 is FQGNSA in the germline V gene. Trimming took off 0 bases at V and 0 bases at J, with 11 bases between the two ends. The CDR3 DNA reads TGTGCCAGCAGCTTAGCGCAGGGCAGGCTGAACACTGAAGCTTTCTTT. This sequence encodes CASSLAQGRLNTEAFF.

The chain employs TRBV15 and TRBJ1-4; D unclear. The CDR3 is 15 residues long. Germline-derived CDR1 and CDR2 are LNHNV and YYDKDF (reference sequence). V was cut by 0 bases and J by 7 bases, with 12 bases left in between. The CDR3 DNA reads as TGTGCCACCAGCAGAGAGGGTGGTGAGGTTGAAAAACTGTTTTTT. Amino acids: CATSREGGEVEKLFF.

The V call is TRBV6-5, the J call TRBJ1-1; perhaps TRBD1 as D (5 bases). This CDR3 comprises 13 residues. V was trimmed by 6 bases and J by 5 bases, leaving 13 bases between them. CDR1 is MNHEY, CDR2 SVGAGI, per germline. CDR3 residues: CASRGQGGTEAFF. CDR3 DNA sequence: TGTGCCAGCAGAGGGCAGGGAGGGACTGAAGCTTTCTTT.

The CDR3 DNA sequence: TGTGCCAGCAGCTTAGCAGGGGGCGCGGGGTATGGCTACACCTTC. It specifies CASSLAGGAGYGYTF. The chain uses TRBV7-2 and TRBJ1-2, with 7 bases identical to TRBD1. Germline V lookup: CDR1 SGHTA, CDR2 FQGNSA. Trimming cost V 0 bases and J 5 bases; bases outside gene matches: 6. The CDR3 consists of 15 residues.

This clone came up once. The chain joins TRBV6-2 or TRBV6-3 to TRBJ2-3, with D tentatively TRBD1 (6 bases). The V and J ends lost 5 bases and 7 bases respectively, with 16 bases between them. The CDR3 is 14 amino acids. CDR1 and CDR2 (germline): MNHEY, SVGEGT. CDR3 sequence (DNA): TGTGCCAGCAGTCTTTGGGGGCTGGAGAATACGCAGTATTTT. This codes for CASSLWGLENTQYF.

The V and J genes are TRBV5-1 and TRBJ2-6; weak D call: TRBD1 (5 bases). The V end lost 1 base, the J end lost 2 bases, and 10 bases lay between the germline ends. Germline V gene data show CDR1 as SGHRS and CDR2 as YFSETQ. The CDR3 sequence is 16 residues long. The CDR3 DNA reads as TGCGCCAGCAGCTTGCAGGGTGTCACTGGGGCCAACGTCCTGACTTTC. This translates into CASSLQGVTGANVLTF.

CDR3 in DNA: TGTGCCAGCAGCGTATCAGGGCTCCATGGCTACACCTTC. This sequence encodes CASSVSGLHGYTF. The genes are TRBV9 and TRBJ1-2, with TRBD1 as a possible D gene (5 bases). V lost 1 base and J lost 6, with 10 bases in between. Germline CDR1 SGDLS, CDR2 YYNGEE. The CDR3 is 13 amino acids.

This rearrangement joins TRBV3-1 (or the pseudogene TRBV3-2) to TRBJ1-5; D unclear. V was clipped by 4 bases and J by 1 base, with 11 bases between them. In germline, CDR1 is LGHDT, CDR2 YNNKEL (reference sequence). This CDR3 contains 15 residues. The CDR3 DNA is TGTGCCAGCAGCCGACCCCAGCGCAGCAATCAGCCCCAGCATTTT. Translated: CASSRPQRSNQPQHF.

The CDR3 DNA reads as TGTGCCAGCAGCTTACTACCGGGGAATGAGCAGTTCTTC. Its protein product is CASSLLPGNEQFF. The V and J genes are TRBV7-3 and TRBJ2-1, with D perhaps TRBD2 (5 bases). CDR3 length equals 13 residues. The V and J ends lost 2 bases and 7 bases respectively, with 9 bases between them. Germline CDR1 reads SGHTA; CDR2 reads FQGTGA.

This clone appeared a few times. The V call is TRBV7-8, the J call TRBJ2-7, with a possible D match to TRBD1 (5 bases). Germline CDR1 reads SGHVS; CDR2 reads FQNEAQ. The CDR3 sequence is 15 residues long. Trimming removed 4 bases at V and 3 bases at J, with 16 bases between. CDR3 in DNA: TGTGCCAGCAGCTCAAGGGGATCCCCGAGCTACGAGCAGTACTTC. Encoded protein: CASSSRGSPSYEQYF.